This T cell receptor (beta chain) came from a study of T cells after yellow fever vaccination. Study-wide context: SMART-Seq v4 Ultra Low Input served to prepare low-cell-number fractions. Study observations and caveats: It was a weaker secondary response, yet one that peaked faster, at day 5 versus 15.

The CDR3 spans 16 residues. The germline V gene has CDR1 MGHRA and CDR2 YSYEKL. V lost 4 bases, J lost 0 bases, and 8 bases stayed unmatched. Of note for this clonotype: Its antigen is not identified.

Template switching with 5'RACE generated the TCR cDNA and added a universal primer site and UMIs. TCRdb re-derived calls from the 5' RACE reads in MiXCR, one entry per CDR3 protein. This table has approximately 510,000 distinct CDR3 sequences, roughly 22% appearing once. Sequencing was performed on PBMCs, taken approximately 20 days after the first yellow fever vaccination. This sequence joins TRBV4-1 and TRBJ2-5, with 7 bases lining up with TRBD1. This receptor was identified in a man between 18 and 29 years old who received the YFV17D yellow fever vaccine. CDR3 DNA: TGCGCCAGCAGCCCGAGGGGGCCTCCGTACCAAGAGACCCAGTACTTC. This sequence encodes CASSPRGPPYQETQYF.